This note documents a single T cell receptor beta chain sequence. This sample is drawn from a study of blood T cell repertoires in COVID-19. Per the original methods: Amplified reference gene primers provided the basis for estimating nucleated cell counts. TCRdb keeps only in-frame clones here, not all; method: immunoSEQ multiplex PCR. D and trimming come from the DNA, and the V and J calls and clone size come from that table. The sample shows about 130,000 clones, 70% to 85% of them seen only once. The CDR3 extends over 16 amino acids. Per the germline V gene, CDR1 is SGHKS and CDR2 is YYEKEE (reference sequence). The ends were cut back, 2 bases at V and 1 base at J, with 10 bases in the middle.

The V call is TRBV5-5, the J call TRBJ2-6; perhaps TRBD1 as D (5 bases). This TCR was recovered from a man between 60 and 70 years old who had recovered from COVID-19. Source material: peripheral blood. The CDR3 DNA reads TGTGCCAGCAGCTTAGGCCAGGGATCTGGGGCCAACGTCCTGACTTTC. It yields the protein CASSLGQGSGANVLTF.